The source of this TCR beta chain is a study of blood T cell repertoires in COVID-19. Across the whole study: Donors in the United States, Italy and Spain gave samples during acute or convalescent COVID-19. PBMCs, B-cell-depleted T cells, or T cells provided the cDNA or gDNA that made up the material.

Authors' methods: Reference gene primer amplification in the assay estimated nucleated cell counts. The assay was immunoSEQ multiplex PCR, and TCRdb's table has in-frame clones only and misses some. That table supplies the V and J calls and clone size; D and trimming were determined from the DNA. The data show more than 150,000 clones, with around 85% seen just once and less than 25% held by the top ten. The CDR3 loop spans 16 amino acids. Germline trimming cut 4 bases from V and 5 bases from J; bases unmatched to any gene: 16. Germline V gives CDR1 SQVTM, CDR2 ANQGSEA. This TCR derives from an older man with active or convalescent COVID-19. Sequences were obtained from peripheral blood. V usage is TRBV29-1 and J usage is TRBJ1-2; 7 bases match TRBD1. Here the CDR3 reads CSVGEGGRGILYGYTF. The DNA for the CDR3 is TGCAGCGTTGGAGAAGGGGGCAGGGGGATTCTTTATGGCTACACCTTC. Drawing the rest from reference TRBV29-1 and TRBJ1-2, the complete variable domain is SAVISQKPSRDICQRGTSLTIQCQVDSQVTMMFWYRQQPGQSLTLIATANQGSEATYESGFVIDKFPISRPNLTFSTLTVSNMSPEDSSIYLCSVGEGGRGILYGYTFGSGTRLTVV.